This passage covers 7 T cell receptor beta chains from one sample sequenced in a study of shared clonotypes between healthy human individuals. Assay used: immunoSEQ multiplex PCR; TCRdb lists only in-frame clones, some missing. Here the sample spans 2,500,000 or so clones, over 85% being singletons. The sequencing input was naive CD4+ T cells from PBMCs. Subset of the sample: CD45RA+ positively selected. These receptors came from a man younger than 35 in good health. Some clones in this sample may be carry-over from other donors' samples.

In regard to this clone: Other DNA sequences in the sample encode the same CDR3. The CDR3 reads CASSYSRGTEAFF. CDR3 coding DNA: TGTGCCAGCAGTTACTCGAGAGGGACTGAAGCTTTCTTT. The chain combines TRBV6-5 with TRBJ1-1; D ambiguous. From germline, CDR1 is MNHEY and CDR2 SVGAGI. The CDR3 is 13 residues long. V was clipped by 0 bases and J by 5 bases, with 7 bases between them.

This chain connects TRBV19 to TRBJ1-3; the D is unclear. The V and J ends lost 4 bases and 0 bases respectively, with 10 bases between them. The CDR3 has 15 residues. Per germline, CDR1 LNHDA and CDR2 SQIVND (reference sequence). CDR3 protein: CASSTTVLSGNTIYF. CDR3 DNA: TGTGCCAGTAGTACAACAGTGCTCTCTGGAAACACCATATATTTT.

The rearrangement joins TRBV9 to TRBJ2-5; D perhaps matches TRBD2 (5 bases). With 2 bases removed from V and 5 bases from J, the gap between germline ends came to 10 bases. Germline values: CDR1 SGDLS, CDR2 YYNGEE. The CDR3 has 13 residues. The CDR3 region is CASSVGETETQYF. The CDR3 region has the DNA TGTGCCAGCAGCGTCGGGGAGACGGAGACCCAGTACTTC.

CDR3 sequence reads: CASSWALGDAYNEQFF. The CDR3, as DNA: TGTGCCAGCAGTTGGGCCCTGGGGGACGCCTACAATGAGCAGTTCTTC. The chain uses TRBV27 and TRBJ2-1; the D call may be TRBD1 or TRBD2 (5 bases each). Trimming shortened V by 4 bases and J by 2 bases, and 15 bases separated the two germline ends. Germline loops: CDR1 MNHEY, CDR2 SMNVEV (reference sequence). CDR3 length equals 16 residues.

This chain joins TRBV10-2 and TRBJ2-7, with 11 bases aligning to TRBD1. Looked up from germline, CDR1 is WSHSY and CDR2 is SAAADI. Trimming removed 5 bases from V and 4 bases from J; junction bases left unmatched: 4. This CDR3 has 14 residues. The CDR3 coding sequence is TGCGCCAGCAGTTGGACAGGGGGCGGTTACGAGCAGTACTTC. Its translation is CASSWTGGGYEQYF.

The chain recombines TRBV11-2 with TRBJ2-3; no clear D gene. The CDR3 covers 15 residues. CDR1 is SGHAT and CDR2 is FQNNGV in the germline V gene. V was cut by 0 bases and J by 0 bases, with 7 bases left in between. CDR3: CASSLELMSTDTQYF. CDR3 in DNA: TGTGCCAGCAGCTTAGAGCTCATGAGCACAGATACGCAGTATTTT.

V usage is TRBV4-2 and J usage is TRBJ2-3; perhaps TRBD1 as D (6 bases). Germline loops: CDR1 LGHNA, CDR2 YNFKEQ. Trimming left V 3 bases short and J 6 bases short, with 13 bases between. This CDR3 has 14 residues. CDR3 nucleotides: TGTGCCAGCAGCCAGGACCGTAGGGGGGATACGCAGTATTTT. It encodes CASSQDRRGDTQYF.